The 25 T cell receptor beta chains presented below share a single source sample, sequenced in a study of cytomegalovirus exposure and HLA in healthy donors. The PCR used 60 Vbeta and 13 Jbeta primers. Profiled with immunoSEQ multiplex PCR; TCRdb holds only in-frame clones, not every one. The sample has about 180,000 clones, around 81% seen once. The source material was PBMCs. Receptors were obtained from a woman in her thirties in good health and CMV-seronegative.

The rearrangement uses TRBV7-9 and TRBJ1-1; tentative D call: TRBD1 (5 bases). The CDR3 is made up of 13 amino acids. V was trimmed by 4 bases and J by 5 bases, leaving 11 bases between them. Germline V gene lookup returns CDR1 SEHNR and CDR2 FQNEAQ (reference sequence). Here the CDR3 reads CASSSLTATEAFF. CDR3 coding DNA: TGTGCCAGCAGCTCCTTGACAGCTACTGAAGCTTTCTTT.

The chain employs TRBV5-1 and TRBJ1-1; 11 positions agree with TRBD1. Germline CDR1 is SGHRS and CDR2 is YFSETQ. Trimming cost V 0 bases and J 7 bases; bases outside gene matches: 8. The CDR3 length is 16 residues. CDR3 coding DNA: TGCGCCAGCAGCTTGGAAGGGACAGGGGGGTTGAATGAAGCTTTCTTT. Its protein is CASSLEGTGGLNEAFF.

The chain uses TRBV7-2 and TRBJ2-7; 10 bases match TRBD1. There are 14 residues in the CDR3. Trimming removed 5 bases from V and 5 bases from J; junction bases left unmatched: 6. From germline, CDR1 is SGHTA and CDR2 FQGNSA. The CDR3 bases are TGTGCCAGCAGCCTTGGACAGGGGGGGAACGAGCAGTACTTC. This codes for CASSLGQGGNEQYF.

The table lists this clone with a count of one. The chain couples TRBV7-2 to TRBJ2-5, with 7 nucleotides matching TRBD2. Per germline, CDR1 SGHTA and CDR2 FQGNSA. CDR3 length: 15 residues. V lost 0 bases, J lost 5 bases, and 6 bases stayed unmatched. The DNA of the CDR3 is TGTGCCAGCAGCTTAGCGCTCCAGGGAGGGGAGACCCAGTACTTC. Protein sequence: CASSLALQGGETQYF.

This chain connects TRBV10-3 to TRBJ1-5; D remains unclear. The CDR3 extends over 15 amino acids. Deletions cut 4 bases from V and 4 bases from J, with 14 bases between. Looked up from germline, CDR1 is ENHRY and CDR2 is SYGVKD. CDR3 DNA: TGTGCCATCAGTGCGCAATCGGGATCAAATCAGCCCCAGCATTTT. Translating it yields CAISAQSGSNQPQHF.

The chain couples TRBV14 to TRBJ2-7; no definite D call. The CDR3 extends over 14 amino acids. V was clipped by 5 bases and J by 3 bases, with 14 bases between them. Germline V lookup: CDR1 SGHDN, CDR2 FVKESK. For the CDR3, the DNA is TGTGCCAGCAGCTCCTACTACTCATTCTACGAGCAGTACTTC. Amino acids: CASSSYYSFYEQYF.

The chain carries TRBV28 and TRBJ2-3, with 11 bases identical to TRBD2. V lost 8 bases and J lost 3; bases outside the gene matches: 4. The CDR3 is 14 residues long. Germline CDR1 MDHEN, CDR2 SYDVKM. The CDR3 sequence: CASALAGDTDTQYF. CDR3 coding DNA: TGTGCCAGCGCACTAGCGGGAGATACAGATACGCAGTATTTT.

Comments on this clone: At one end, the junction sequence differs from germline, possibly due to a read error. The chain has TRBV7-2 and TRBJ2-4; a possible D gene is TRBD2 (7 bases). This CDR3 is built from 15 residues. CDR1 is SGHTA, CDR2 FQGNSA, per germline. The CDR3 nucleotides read TGTGCCAGCAGCTTAGCGGGAGGGAGGGGGAACAGTCAGTACTTC. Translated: CASSLAGGRGNSQYF.

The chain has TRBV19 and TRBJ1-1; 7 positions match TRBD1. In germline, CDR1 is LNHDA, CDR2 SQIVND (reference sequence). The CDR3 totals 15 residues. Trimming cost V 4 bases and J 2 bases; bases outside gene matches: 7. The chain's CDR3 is CASSTRTGSNTEAFF. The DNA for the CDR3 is TGTGCCAGTAGTACCAGGACAGGATCCAACACTGAAGCTTTCTTT.

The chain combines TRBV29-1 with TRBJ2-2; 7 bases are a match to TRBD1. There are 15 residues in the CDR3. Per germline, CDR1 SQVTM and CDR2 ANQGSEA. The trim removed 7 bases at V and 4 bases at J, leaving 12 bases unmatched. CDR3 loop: CSGVTGTPSTGELFF. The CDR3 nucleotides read TGCAGCGGGGTGACAGGGACACCGAGCACCGGGGAGCTGTTTTTT.

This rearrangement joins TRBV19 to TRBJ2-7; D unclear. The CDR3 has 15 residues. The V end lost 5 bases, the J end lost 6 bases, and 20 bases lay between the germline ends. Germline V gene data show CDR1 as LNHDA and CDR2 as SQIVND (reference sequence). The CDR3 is CASSLSTSDTGEQYF. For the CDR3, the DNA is TGTGCCAGTAGTCTCTCAACCTCTGATACTGGCGAGCAGTACTTC. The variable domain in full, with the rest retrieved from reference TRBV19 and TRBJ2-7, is DGGITQSPKYLFRKEGQNVTLSCEQNLNHDAMYWYRQDPGQGLRLIYYSQIVNDFQKGDIAEGYSVSREKKESFPLTVTSAQKNPTAFYLCASSLSTSDTGEQYFGPGTRLTVT.

The CDR3 sequence is CASGWGPNQPQHF. CDR3 DNA sequence: TGTGCCTCCGGATGGGGGCCCAATCAGCCCCAGCATTTT. This sequence joins TRBV30 and TRBJ1-5; a possible D gene is TRBD1 (6 bases). The length of the CDR3 is 13 residues. V lost 7 bases and J lost 3, with 13 bases in between. Germline V lookup: CDR1 GTSNPN, CDR2 SVGIG (reference sequence).

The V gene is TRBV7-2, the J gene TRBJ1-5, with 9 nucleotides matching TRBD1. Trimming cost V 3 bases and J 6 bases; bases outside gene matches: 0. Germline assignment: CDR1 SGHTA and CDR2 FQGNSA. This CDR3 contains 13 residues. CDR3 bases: TGTGCCAGCAGCTTGGACAGGGGTCAGCCCCAGCATTTT. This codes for CASSLDRGQPQHF.

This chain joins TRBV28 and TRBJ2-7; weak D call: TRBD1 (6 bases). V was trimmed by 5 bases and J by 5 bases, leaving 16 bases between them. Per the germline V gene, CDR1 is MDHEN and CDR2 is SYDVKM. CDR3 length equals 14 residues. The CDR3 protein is CASSPNTGLDEQYF. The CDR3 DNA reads TGTGCCAGCAGTCCAAACACAGGGCTCGACGAGCAGTACTTC.

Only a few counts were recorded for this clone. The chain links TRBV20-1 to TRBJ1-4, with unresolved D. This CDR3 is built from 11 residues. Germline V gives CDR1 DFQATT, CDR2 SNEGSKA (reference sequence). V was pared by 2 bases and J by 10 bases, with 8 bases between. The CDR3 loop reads CSARPEGKLFF. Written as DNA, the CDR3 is TGCAGTGCTAGACCAGAGGGAAAACTGTTTTTT.

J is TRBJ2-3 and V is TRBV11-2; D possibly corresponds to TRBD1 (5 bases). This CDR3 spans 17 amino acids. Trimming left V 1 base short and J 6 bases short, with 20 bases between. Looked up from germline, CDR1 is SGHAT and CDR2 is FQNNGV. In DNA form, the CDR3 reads TGTGCCAGCAGCTTAGCTCCCGACCAGAAGGGGTTCGATACGCAGTATTTT. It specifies CASSLAPDQKGFDTQYF.

The CDR3 DNA reads TGTGCCAGCAGCTTAGGACTATCAGGACAGGCCCATGGCTACACCTTC. Residues: CASSLGLSGQAHGYTF. V is TRBV7-8 and J is TRBJ1-2, with 7 bases identical to TRBD1. The V segment lost 1 base and the J segment 6 bases; nucleotides outside the gene matches: 11. The germline gives CDR1 SGHVS, CDR2 FQNEAQ. CDR3 length: 16 amino acids.

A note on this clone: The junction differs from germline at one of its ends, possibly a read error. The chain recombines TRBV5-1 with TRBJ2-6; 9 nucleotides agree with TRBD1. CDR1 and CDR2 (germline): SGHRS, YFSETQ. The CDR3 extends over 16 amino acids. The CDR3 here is CASSGTGGAGANGLTF. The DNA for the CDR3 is TGCGCCAGCAGCGGCACAGGGGGCGCTGGGGCCAACGGCCTGACTTTC.

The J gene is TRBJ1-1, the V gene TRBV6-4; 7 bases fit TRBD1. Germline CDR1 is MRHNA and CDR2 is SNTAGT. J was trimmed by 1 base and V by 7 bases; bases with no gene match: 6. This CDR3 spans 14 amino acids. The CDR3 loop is CASTTEGANTEAFF. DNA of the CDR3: TGTGCCAGCACTACTGAGGGGGCGAACACTGAAGCTTTCTTT.

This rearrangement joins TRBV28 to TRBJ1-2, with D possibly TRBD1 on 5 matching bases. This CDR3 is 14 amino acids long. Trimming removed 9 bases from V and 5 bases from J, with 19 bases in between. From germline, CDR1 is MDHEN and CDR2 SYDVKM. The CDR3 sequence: CASRTMGQIYGYTF. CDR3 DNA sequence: TGTGCCAGTAGGACCATGGGGCAGATTTATGGCTACACCTTC.

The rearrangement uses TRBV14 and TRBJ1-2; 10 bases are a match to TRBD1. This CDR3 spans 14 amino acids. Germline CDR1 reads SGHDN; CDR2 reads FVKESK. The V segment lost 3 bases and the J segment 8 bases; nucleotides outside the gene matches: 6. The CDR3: CASSQTGTGEGYTF. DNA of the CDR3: TGTGCCAGCAGCCAGACCGGGACAGGGGAAGGCTACACCTTC.

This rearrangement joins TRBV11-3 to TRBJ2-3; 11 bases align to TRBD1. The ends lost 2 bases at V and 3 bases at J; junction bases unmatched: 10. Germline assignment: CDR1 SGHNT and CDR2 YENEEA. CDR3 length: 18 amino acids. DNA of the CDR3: TGTGCCAGCAGCTTACGACAAGGGACAGGGGGTAGGACAGATACGCAGTATTTT. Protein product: CASSLRQGTGGRTDTQYF. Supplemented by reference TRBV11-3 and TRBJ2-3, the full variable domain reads EAGVVQSPRYKIIEKKQPVAFWCNPISGHNTLYWYLQNLGQGPELLIRYENEEAVDDSQLPKDRFSAERLKGVDSTLKIQPAELGDSAVYLCASSLRQGTGGRTDTQYFGPGTRLTVL.

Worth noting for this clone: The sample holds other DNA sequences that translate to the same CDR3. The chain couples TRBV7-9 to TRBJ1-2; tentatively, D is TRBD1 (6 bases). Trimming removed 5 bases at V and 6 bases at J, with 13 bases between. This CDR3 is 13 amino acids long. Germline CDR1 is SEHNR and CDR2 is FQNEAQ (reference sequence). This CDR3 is CASSATGTDGYTF. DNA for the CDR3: TGTGCCAGCAGCGCGACAGGAACCGATGGCTACACCTTC.

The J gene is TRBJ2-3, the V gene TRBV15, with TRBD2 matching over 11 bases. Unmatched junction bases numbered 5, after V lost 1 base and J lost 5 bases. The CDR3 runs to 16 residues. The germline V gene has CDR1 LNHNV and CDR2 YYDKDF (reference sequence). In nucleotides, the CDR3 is TGTGCCACCAGCAGAGTTAGCGGGAGGGCGGGAGATACGCAGTATTTT. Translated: CATSRVSGRAGDTQYF.

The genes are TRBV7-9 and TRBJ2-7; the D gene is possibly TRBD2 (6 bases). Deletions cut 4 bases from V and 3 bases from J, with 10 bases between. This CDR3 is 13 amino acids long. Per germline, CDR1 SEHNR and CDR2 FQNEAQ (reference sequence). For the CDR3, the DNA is TGTGCCAGCAGCTCCGGGACTCTCTACGAGCAGTACTTC. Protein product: CASSSGTLYEQYF.